A selection of T cell receptor beta chains follows, all from one sample in a study of PD-L1 blockade in urothelial cancer. The repertoire was sequenced with immunoSEQ multiplex PCR; TCRdb's copy has only in-frame clones and lacks some. This repertoire shows 20,000 to 25,000 clones, around nine tenths found once; its top ten account for roughly 10%. The sample was PBMCs, taken around atezolizumab (anti-PD-L1) treatment. Every receptor here comes from an older woman with urothelial cancer. Each CDR3 is given with its conserved first and last residue. The D gene is left open where the match is weak. Clone size is shown for a subset of rows, as once, few, many or a class of expanded clone.

v_call: TRBV7-6
d_call: -
j_call: TRBJ2-2
clone_size: -
cdr3_aa: CASSEKQGFGNTGELFF
cdr3_nt: TGTGCCAGCAGCGAGAAACAGGGCTTCGGGAACACCGGGGAGCTGTTTTTT

v_call: TRBV6-5
d_call: -
j_call: TRBJ2-5
clone_size: -
cdr3_aa: CASSYSPGQTQYF
cdr3_nt: TGTGCCAGCAGTTACTCTCCAGGTCAGACCCAGTACTTC

v_call: TRBV23-1
d_call: TRBD2
j_call: TRBJ2-1
clone_size: -
cdr3_aa: CASSQSGGRALDEQFF
cdr3_nt: TGCGCCAGCAGTCAATCTGGCGGGAGGGCCCTCGATGAGCAGTTCTTC

v_call: TRBV19
d_call: -
j_call: TRBJ1-6
clone_size: -
cdr3_aa: CASSTGRASPLHF
cdr3_nt: TGTGCCAGTAGCACAGGGAGAGCATCACCCCTCCACTTT

v_call: TRBV28
d_call: -
j_call: TRBJ1-1
clone_size: -
cdr3_aa: CATQKAQANTEAFF
cdr3_nt: TGTGCCACTCAGAAGGCGCAGGCGAACACTGAAGCTTTCTTT

v_call: TRBV5-1
d_call: TRBD1
j_call: TRBJ2-6
clone_size: -
cdr3_aa: CASSHPGGTGGISGANVLTF
cdr3_nt: TGCGCCAGCAGCCACCCCGGTGGGACAGGGGGAATCTCTGGGGCCAACGTCCTGACTTTC

v_call: TRBV9
d_call: TRBD2
j_call: TRBJ2-7
clone_size: once
cdr3_aa: CASLVGTSVFPPSYEQYF
cdr3_nt: TGTGCCAGCCTAGTAGGGACTAGCGTCTTTCCCCCCTCCTACGAGCAGTACTTC

v_call: TRBV27
d_call: -
j_call: TRBJ2-6
clone_size: -
cdr3_aa: CASTGSSGANVLTF
cdr3_nt: TGTGCCAGCACAGGTAGCTCTGGGGCCAACGTCCTGACTTTC

v_call: TRBV5-1
d_call: -
j_call: TRBJ2-3
clone_size: -
cdr3_aa: CASRQRLADTQYF
cdr3_nt: TGCGCCAGCAGGCAGAGGCTCGCAGATACGCAGTATTTT

v_call: TRBV7-3
d_call: -
j_call: TRBJ2-2
clone_size: -
cdr3_aa: CASSLKSGGLAGELFF
cdr3_nt: TGTGCCAGCAGCTTAAAATCGGGGGGCCTGGCCGGGGAGCTGTTTTTT

v_call: TRBV7-2
d_call: -
j_call: TRBJ2-5
clone_size: -
cdr3_aa: CASSLVARGRIQETQYF
cdr3_nt: TGTGCCAGCAGCTTAGTAGCCCGCGGAAGGATCCAAGAGACCCAGTACTTC

v_call: TRBV5-8
d_call: -
j_call: TRBJ2-7
clone_size: -
cdr3_aa: CASSLEAGMSYEQYF
cdr3_nt: TGTGCCAGCAGCTTGGAAGCAGGGATGTCCTACGAGCAGTACTTC

v_call: TRBV27
d_call: TRBD2
j_call: TRBJ2-5
clone_size: -
cdr3_aa: CASSRWTSGRLGIEETQYF
cdr3_nt: TGTGCCAGCAGTCGCTGGACTAGCGGGAGATTGGGGATAGAAGAGACCCAGTACTTC

v_call: TRBV4-2
d_call: TRBD1
j_call: TRBJ1-5
clone_size: -
cdr3_aa: CASSQPGQGANSNQPQHF
cdr3_nt: TGTGCCAGCAGCCAACCCGGACAGGGGGCCAATAGCAATCAGCCCCAGCATTTT

v_call: TRBV2
d_call: -
j_call: TRBJ1-5
clone_size: -
cdr3_aa: CASSEYRVQPQHF
cdr3_nt: TGTGCCAGCAGTGAGTACAGGGTTCAGCCCCAGCATTTT

v_call: TRBV18
d_call: -
j_call: TRBJ2-1
clone_size: -
cdr3_aa: CASSPLGPGSYNEQFF
cdr3_nt: TGTGCCAGCTCACCCCTTGGTCCGGGCTCCTACAATGAGCAGTTCTTC

v_call: TRBV5-4
d_call: TRBD2
j_call: TRBJ2-7
clone_size: -
cdr3_aa: CASSFKGTSRASYEQYF
cdr3_nt: TGTGCCAGCAGCTTTAAGGGGACTAGCCGGGCGTCCTACGAGCAGTACTTC

v_call: TRBV11-2
d_call: TRBD2
j_call: TRBJ2-3
clone_size: -
cdr3_aa: CASSSRPGLAGDDTDTQYF
cdr3_nt: TGTGCCAGCAGCTCCAGACCGGGACTAGCGGGGGATGACACAGATACGCAGTATTTT

v_call: TRBV2
d_call: TRBD1
j_call: TRBJ2-3
clone_size: -
cdr3_aa: CAISRDSTTDTQYF
cdr3_nt: TGTGCCATAAGTCGGGACAGCACCACAGATACGCAGTATTTT

v_call: TRBV28
d_call: TRBD2
j_call: TRBJ2-3
clone_size: -
cdr3_aa: CATLTSAWATDTQYF
cdr3_nt: TGTGCCACCCTAACTAGCGCTTGGGCCACAGATACGCAGTATTTT

v_call: TRBV15
d_call: -
j_call: TRBJ1-2
clone_size: -
cdr3_aa: CATSRGQRMGPRLGGYTF
cdr3_nt: TGTGCCACCAGCAGAGGTCAAAGGATGGGGCCCAGATTGGGTGGCTACACCTTC

v_call: TRBV5-6
d_call: -
j_call: TRBJ1-2
clone_size: -
cdr3_aa: CASSLVGTYYGYTF
cdr3_nt: TGTGCCAGCAGCTTGGTTGGGACTTACTATGGCTACACCTTC

v_call: TRBV13
d_call: TRBD1
j_call: TRBJ1-2
clone_size: once
cdr3_aa: CASSSIYRDRGRRYGYTF
cdr3_nt: TGTGCCAGCAGCTCGATATACCGGGACAGGGGGCGTCGGTATGGCTACACCTTC

v_call: TRBV19
d_call: TRBD2
j_call: TRBJ2-5
clone_size: -
cdr3_aa: CASSRGGLADETQYF
cdr3_nt: TGTGCCAGTAGTAGAGGAGGACTAGCCGACGAGACCCAGTACTTC

v_call: TRBV5-1
d_call: -
j_call: TRBJ2-3
clone_size: -
cdr3_aa: CASSLERGGSTDTQYF
cdr3_nt: TGCGCCAGCAGCTTGGAAAGGGGGGGAAGCACAGATACGCAGTATTTT

v_call: TRBV7-9
d_call: TRBD1
j_call: TRBJ2-3
clone_size: -
cdr3_aa: CASSPTGDLADTQYF
cdr3_nt: TGTGCCAGCAGCCCCACAGGGGATTTGGCAGATACGCAGTATTTT

v_call: TRBV6-4
d_call: TRBD2
j_call: TRBJ2-3
clone_size: few
cdr3_aa: CASSEFLAGDTQYF
cdr3_nt: TGTGCCAGCAGTGAGTTTCTAGCGGGAGATACGCAGTATTTT

v_call: TRBV5-1
d_call: TRBD1
j_call: TRBJ1-3
clone_size: -
cdr3_aa: CASSLVPGGRNTIYF
cdr3_nt: TGCGCCAGCAGCTTGGTACCAGGGGGAAGAAACACCATATATTTT

v_call: TRBV18
d_call: -
j_call: TRBJ2-2
clone_size: -
cdr3_aa: CASSPDRTNTGELFF
cdr3_nt: TGTGCCAGCTCACCAGACAGAACGAACACCGGGGAGCTGTTTTTT

v_call: TRBV29-1
d_call: -
j_call: TRBJ2-5
clone_size: once
cdr3_aa: CSLSRWGQEETQYF
cdr3_nt: TGCAGCCTCTCGCGGTGGGGGCAGGAAGAGACCCAGTACTTC